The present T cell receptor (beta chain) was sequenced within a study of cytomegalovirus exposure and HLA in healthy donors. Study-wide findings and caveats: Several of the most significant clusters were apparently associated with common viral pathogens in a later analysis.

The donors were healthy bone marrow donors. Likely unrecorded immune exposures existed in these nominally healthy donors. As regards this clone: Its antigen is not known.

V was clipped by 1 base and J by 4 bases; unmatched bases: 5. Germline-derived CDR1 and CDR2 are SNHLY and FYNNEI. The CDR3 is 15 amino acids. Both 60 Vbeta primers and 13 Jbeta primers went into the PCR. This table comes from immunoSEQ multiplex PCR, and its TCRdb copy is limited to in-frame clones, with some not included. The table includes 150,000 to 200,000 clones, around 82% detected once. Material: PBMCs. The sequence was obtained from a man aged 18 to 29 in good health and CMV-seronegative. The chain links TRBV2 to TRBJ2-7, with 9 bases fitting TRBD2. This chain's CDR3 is CASSEGLAGIYEQYF. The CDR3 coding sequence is TGTGCCAGCAGTGAAGGGCTAGCGGGGATTTACGAGCAGTACTTC.